One sample yielded the 17 T cell receptor beta chains listed below, sequenced in a study of cytomegalovirus exposure and HLA in healthy donors. 13 Jbeta primers and 60 Vbeta primers were used for the PCR. TCRdb's copy holds only in-frame clones and misses some; the assay was immunoSEQ multiplex PCR. The repertoire holds roughly 120,000 clones, with nearly 70% as singletons. The sequenced material came from PBMCs. The receptors derive from a woman in her 70s in good health and CMV-seropositive.

The genes are TRBV5-1 and TRBJ1-1, with D possibly matching TRBD1 (5 bases). V was pared by 4 bases and J by 4 bases, with 20 bases between. The germline V gene encodes CDR1 SGHRS and CDR2 YFSETQ. This CDR3 region has 16 residues. The CDR3 here is CASSPGGGFGSTEAFF. In DNA, the CDR3 is TGCGCCAGCAGCCCTGGGGGAGGATTCGGGTCCACTGAAGCTTTCTTT. The whole variable domain, filled in from reference TRBV5-1 and TRBJ1-1, reads KAGVTQTPRYLIKTRGQQVTLSCSPISGHRSVSWYQQTPGQGLQFLFEYFSETQRNKGNFPGRFSGRQFSNSRSEMNVSTLELGDSALYLCASSPGGGFGSTEAFFGQGTRLTVV.

The gene calls are TRBV19 and TRBJ2-1, with D perhaps TRBD2 (6 bases). Trimming shortened V by 2 bases and J by 5 bases, and 10 bases separated the two germline ends. Germline lookup yields CDR1 LNHDA and CDR2 SQIVND (reference sequence). The CDR3 has 14 amino acids. The CDR3 DNA sequence: TGTGCCAGTAGTATACGGGACTCAAACAATGAGCAGTTCTTC. It is translated as CASSIRDSNNEQFF.

The chain combines TRBV5-1 with TRBJ2-3; 15 nucleotides match TRBD2. Losses at the gene ends were 4 bases for V and 2 bases for J; bases not matched to a gene: 5. The CDR3 spans 17 residues. Germline-derived CDR1 and CDR2 are SGHRS and YFSETQ. The CDR3 nucleotides read TGCGCCAGCAGCCCTGGACTAGCGGGGGGGTACACAGATACGCAGTATTTT. Protein: CASSPGLAGGYTDTQYF. Looking up the rest from reference TRBV5-1 and TRBJ2-3 gives the full variable domain: KAGVTQTPRYLIKTRGQQVTLSCSPISGHRSVSWYQQTPGQGLQFLFEYFSETQRNKGNFPGRFSGRQFSNSRSEMNVSTLELGDSALYLCASSPGLAGGYTDTQYFGPGTRLTVL.

The J gene is TRBJ1-4, the V gene TRBV2, with TRBD1 matching over 7 bases. The germline CDR1 and CDR2 sequences are SNHLY and FYNNEI. There are 13 residues in the CDR3. After removal of 7 bases from V and 5 bases from J, the junction contained 4 bases not matched to a gene. Written as DNA, the CDR3 is TGTGCCAGCATTCGGGACAGAAATGAAAAACTGTTTTTT. Protein: CASIRDRNEKLFF. Full variable domain (missing parts from reference TRBV2 and TRBJ1-4): EPEVTQTPSHQVTQMGQEVILRCVPISNHLYFYWYRQILGQKVEFLVSFYNNEISEKSEIFDDQFSVERPDGSNFTLKIRSTKLEDSAMYFCASIRDRNEKLFFGSGTQLSVL.

The V gene is TRBV14, the J gene TRBJ2-5; no clear D gene. Per the germline V gene, CDR1 is SGHDN and CDR2 is FVKESK. Between the trimmed V and J ends, which lost 1 base and 8 bases, there was a span of 14 bases. The CDR3 runs 14 residues. In nucleotides, the CDR3 is TGTGCCAGCAGCCAAGTACAGTCTCAAGGAACCCAGTACTTC. This encodes CASSQVQSQGTQYF. The full variable domain, its missing parts supplied by reference TRBV14 and TRBJ2-5, is EAGVTQFPSHSVIEKGQTVTLRCDPISGHDNLYWYRRVMGKEIKFLLHFVKESKQDESGMPNNRFLAERTGGTYSTLKVQPAELEDSGVYFCASSQVQSQGTQYFGPGTRLLVL.

The rearrangement joins TRBV5-4 to TRBJ2-1; TRBD2 matches 7 bases. Trimming at V came to 4 bases and at J to 1 base, leaving 8 bases not matched to a gene. Germline CDR1 SGHNT, CDR2 YYREEE (reference sequence). The CDR3 runs to 16 residues. The chain's CDR3 is CASSPGGVLSYNEQFF. CDR3 nucleotides: TGTGCCAGCAGCCCGGGGGGAGTGCTTTCCTACAATGAGCAGTTCTTC.

This chain connects TRBV15 to TRBJ2-7; a weak D match, TRBD2 (7 bases). Trimming removed 0 bases at V and 5 bases at J, with 14 bases between. CDR1 and CDR2 from the germline V gene are LNHNV and YYDKDF (reference sequence). This CDR3 has 15 amino acids. The CDR3 nucleotides are TGTGCCACCAGCAGAGAGGGGGGAGGGGGAAACGAGCAGTACTTC. Its translation is CATSREGGGGNEQYF.

This clone has just a few counts. The J gene is TRBJ2-2, the V gene TRBV27; no firm D call. This CDR3 has 15 residues. Trimming pared 6 bases from V and 0 bases from J, leaving 11 bases between. Looked up from germline, CDR1 is MNHEY and CDR2 is SMNVEV (reference sequence). The chain's CDR3 is CASSPQYSNTGELFF. The CDR3 bases are TGTGCCAGCAGCCCCCAGTATTCGAACACCGGGGAGCTGTTTTTT.

As regards this clone: The sample contains more than one DNA sequence encoding this CDR3. The rearrangement links TRBV30 to TRBJ1-5; D uncertain. The germline CDR1 and CDR2 sequences are GTSNPN and SVGIG (reference sequence). Trimming removed 0 bases at V and 2 bases at J, with 5 bases between. The CDR3 runs 13 residues. The CDR3 reads CAWSVRGNQPQHF. CDR3 coding DNA: TGTGCCTGGAGTGTTCGGGGCAATCAGCCCCAGCATTTT.

The chain links TRBV30 to TRBJ1-6, with D possibly matching TRBD1 (6 bases). Trimming removed 1 base from V and 13 bases from J, with 17 bases in between. CDR1 and CDR2 from the germline V gene are GTSNPN and SVGIG (reference sequence). The CDR3 is 14 residues long. As DNA, the CDR3 is TGTGCCTGGAGTGGGGGGGGCGGGGCTTTGCCCCTCCACTTT. Translating it yields CAWSGGGGALPLHF.

The chain recombines TRBV18 with TRBJ2-5; a weak D match, TRBD1 (6 bases). Germline-derived CDR1 and CDR2 are KGHSH and LQKENI. The length of the CDR3 is 14 residues. Trimming left V 3 bases short and J 5 bases short, with 13 bases between. The CDR3 DNA sequence: TGTGCCAGCTCACCCGGACAGACGGAGGAGACCCAGTACTTC. Amino acid sequence: CASSPGQTEETQYF.

This clone was found a few times. V gene TRBV6-6 combines with J gene TRBJ1-1; 8 bases agree with TRBD1. The germline CDR1 and CDR2 sequences are MNHNY and SVGAGI (reference sequence). This CDR3 is built from 15 residues. With 6 bases clipped from V and 5 bases from J, the junction kept 11 bases outside the gene matches. The chain's CDR3 is CASSDRQGIWTEAFF. The CDR3 nucleotides are TGTGCCAGCAGCGACCGACAGGGGATTTGGACTGAAGCTTTCTTT.

This chain joins TRBV6-6 and TRBJ2-7, with TRBD2 matching 7 bases. The V gene's germline CDR1 is MNHNY and CDR2 SVGAGI (reference sequence). The J segment lost 0 bases and the V segment lost 5 bases, leaving 7 bases of the junction unmatched. The CDR3 runs to 15 residues. The CDR3 bases are TGTGCCAGCAGTCCCCCGGGGACTAACTCCTACGAGCAGTACTTC. Protein: CASSPPGTNSYEQYF.

This clone was seen a handful of times. The CDR3 sequence: CASSADRVRYYGYTF. The CDR3 DNA follows: TGTGCCAGCAGCGCGGACAGGGTGAGGTACTATGGCTACACCTTC. The chain uses TRBV5-6 and TRBJ1-2; 8 nucleotides align to TRBD1. J lost 3 bases, V lost 4 bases, and 8 bases had no gene match. CDR3 length: 15 residues. Per the germline V gene, CDR1 is SGHDT and CDR2 is YYEEEE.

CDR3 amino acids: CARAVNEQFF. CDR3 bases: TGTGCTAGGGCAGTTAATGAGCAGTTCTTC. The V and J genes are TRBV12-5 and TRBJ2-1, with D hard to call. The ends were cut back, 9 bases at V and 7 bases at J, with 7 bases in the middle. Germline CDR1 is LGHNT and CDR2 is FRNRAP. The CDR3 covers 10 residues.

The rearrangement links TRBV18 to TRBJ2-7, with TRBD1 identical over 7 bases. Per germline, CDR1 KGHSH and CDR2 LQKENI. V lost 3 bases to trimming and J lost 2 bases; unmatched junction nucleotides: 4. The length of the CDR3 is 14 residues. DNA for the CDR3: TGTGCCAGCTCACCCCGGGACAGCACCTACGAGCAGTACTTC. Protein: CASSPRDSTYEQYF.

Here the CDR3 reads CASSLDRVANYGYTF. The CDR3 region has the DNA TGTGCCAGCAGCCTAGACAGGGTAGCTAACTATGGCTACACCTTC. The rearrangement links TRBV7-9 to TRBJ1-2; 7 positions match TRBD1. The CDR3 length is 15 residues. J was trimmed by 0 bases and V by 5 bases; bases with no gene match: 6. CDR1 SEHNR and CDR2 FQNEAQ come from the germline V gene (reference sequence).